The 25 T cell receptor beta chains below come from one sample, sequenced in a study of T cell repertoires in cytomegalovirus infection (dated 2019 in TCRdb). The instrument given in TCRdb is Illumina HiSeq 1500. The public reads were run again by TCRdb, first through fastp at Q25 and then through MiXCR, and only productive beta chains were kept. Rows matching on CDR3 protein sequence are summarized as one entry with the most common DNA and genes. The sample profile shows approximately 770,000 distinct CDR3 sequences; just under 30% of them were found once. Around 13% of the sample rests with the top ten. For these TCRs, the target antigens are not known. In light of the paper, this sample's treatment or condition label describes: in vitro stimulation with specific CMV peptide epitopes to enrich CMV-specific T cells. Sample: cultured CD8+ T cells from PBMCs, taken from culture after CMV antigen stimulation. These receptors came from a human donor in good health (CMV status not recorded). Some clones in this sample may be carry-over from other donors' samples.

This clonotype was counted ten times or more. The rearrangement joins TRBV9 to TRBJ2-1; D ambiguous. V was cut by 3 bases and J by 8 bases, with 12 bases left in between. The CDR3 covers 13 residues. Germline CDR1 and CDR2: SGDLS and YYNGEE. The chain's CDR3 is CASSEWAEYEQFF. CDR3 nucleotides: TGTGCCAGCAGCGAGTGGGCCGAGTATGAGCAGTTCTTC.

The genes are TRBV7-9 and TRBJ2-7; D tentatively fits TRBD1 or TRBD2 (5 bases each). This CDR3 is built from 13 residues. Germline lookup yields CDR1 SEHNR and CDR2 FQNEAQ (reference sequence). V lost 5 bases and J 2 bases, leaving 10 bases between the germline ends. The CDR3 region is CASSPRDAYEQYV. CDR3 sequence (DNA): TGTGCCAGCAGCCCCCGGGACGCCTACGAGCAGTACGTC.

This clonotype was counted a few times. The rearrangement links TRBV4-2 to TRBJ2-1, with 8 bases lining up with TRBD1. In germline, CDR1 is LGHNA, CDR2 YNFKEQ. V shed 0 bases, J shed 7 bases, and the junction held 11 bases outside the gene matches. The CDR3 runs to 17 residues. CDR3 coding DNA: TGTGCCAGCAGCCAAGATCTCGGACAGGGCTTGGGAAATGAGCAGTTCTTC. Translated: CASSQDLGQGLGNEQFF.

The rearrangement uses TRBV7-6 and TRBJ2-7, with no clear D. Germline V gene data show CDR1 as SGHVS and CDR2 as FNYEAQ. This CDR3 is built from 15 residues. The V and J ends lost 5 bases and 2 bases respectively, with 16 bases between them. This CDR3 reads CASSPPNTLTYEQYF. The CDR3 bases are TGTGCCAGCAGCCCCCCTAATACCCTCACCTACGAGCAGTACTTC.

The DNA for the CDR3 is TGTGCCACCAGTGACGCCGGGACTCACAATGAGCAGTTCTTC. Translation: CATSDAGTHNEQFF. J is TRBJ2-1 and V is TRBV24-1, with a weak D call TRBD2 (6 bases). Germline CDR1 reads KGHDR; CDR2 reads SFDVKD. This CDR3 has 14 amino acids. V lost 4 bases and J lost 5, with 11 bases in between.

In this sample, this clonotype turned up a few times. CDR3 sequence: CASSPTGQGVSEQFF. DNA of the CDR3: TGTGCCAGCAGCCCGACGGGACAGGGAGTGTCGGAGCAGTTCTTC. The chain combines TRBV3-1 with TRBJ2-1, with 9 positions matching TRBD1. V dropped 4 bases and J dropped 10; count of bases not matched to a gene: 11. The CDR3 is 15 amino acids. Germline values: CDR1 LGHDT, CDR2 YNNKEL (reference sequence).

V usage is TRBV9 and J usage is TRBJ2-1, with TRBD1 as a possible D gene (5 bases). The length of the CDR3 is 11 residues. The V gene's germline CDR1 is SGDLS and CDR2 YYNGEE. V was shortened by 2 bases and J by 10 bases, with 7 bases between the two germline ends. The CDR3 protein is CASSVRQEQFF. The CDR3 DNA reads as TGTGCCAGCAGCGTCCGACAGGAGCAGTTCTTC.

The chain couples TRBV9 to TRBJ2-1; 8 bases line up with TRBD2. V lost 3 bases, J lost 10 bases, and 15 bases stayed unmatched. This CDR3 contains 16 residues. From germline, CDR1 is SGDLS and CDR2 YYNGEE. The DNA for the CDR3 is TGTGCCAGCAGCGATCCCCTCATTGGCGGGGGGCGAGAGCAGTTCTTC. Encoded protein: CASSDPLIGGGREQFF.

This clonotype came up a few times. The DNA for the CDR3 is TGCGCCAGCAGCTTGTTAGGGGGGACGTACATCAATGAGCAGTTCTTC. It yields the protein CASSLLGGTYINEQFF. This chain uses TRBV5-1 with TRBJ2-1; D may correspond to TRBD1 or TRBD2 (6 bases each). V dropped 1 base and J dropped 6 bases, with 17 bases sitting between them. The germline V gene encodes CDR1 SGHRS and CDR2 YFSETQ. The CDR3 runs 16 residues.

This clonotype was detected only a few times. V usage is TRBV7-9 and J usage is TRBJ2-1; no reliable D call. Germline V lookup: CDR1 SEHNR, CDR2 FQNEAQ (reference sequence). V dropped 6 bases and J dropped 6 bases, with 18 bases sitting between them. CDR3 length: 15 residues. The chain's CDR3 is CASSSPGHGPNEQFF. CDR3 DNA sequence: TGTGCCAGCAGTTCCCCGGGCCATGGGCCCAATGAGCAGTTCTTC.

The rearrangement links TRBV10-3 to TRBJ1-2; TRBD1 matches 7 bases. J was trimmed by 2 bases and V by 4 bases; bases with no gene match: 7. CDR1 and CDR2 (germline): ENHRY, SYGVKD. The CDR3 has 15 amino acids. CDR3 sequence: CAISGPGQKNYGYTF. CDR3 nucleotide sequence: TGTGCCATCAGTGGACCGGGACAGAAGAACTATGGCTACACCTTC.

The CDR3 nucleotides are TGCGCCAGCAGCTTCGGCGAGTACAATGAGCAGTTCTTC. Translated: CASSFGEYNEQFF. The chain is built from TRBV5-1 and TRBJ2-1; D is unresolved. CDR1 and CDR2 from the germline V gene are SGHRS and YFSETQ. V was trimmed by 2 bases and J by 4 bases, leaving 7 bases between them. The CDR3 loop spans 13 amino acids.

There are a few counts of this clonotype. This chain joins TRBV14 and TRBJ1-1, with TRBD1 matching over 7 bases. The CDR3 spans 14 residues. J was trimmed by 5 bases and V by 2 bases; bases with no gene match: 5. The germline V gene has CDR1 SGHDN and CDR2 FVKESK. The CDR3 region is CASSQWGQFTEAFF. The CDR3, as DNA: TGTGCCAGCAGCCAATGGGGACAGTTTACTGAAGCTTTCTTT.

This clonotype was seen only a few times. J is TRBJ1-6 and V is TRBV20-1; no definite D call. V was clipped by 0 bases and J by 2 bases, with 8 bases between them. Germline loops: CDR1 DFQATT, CDR2 SNEGSKA (reference sequence). This CDR3 spans 15 amino acids. The CDR3 nucleotides are TGCAGTGCTAGAGATCAGATTACCTATAATTCACCCCTCCACTTT. This translates into CSARDQITYNSPLHF.

The chain carries TRBV5-6 and TRBJ1-1; D remains unclear. The CDR3 spans 15 residues. Germline V CDR1 and CDR2: SGHDT, YYEEEE. Deletions cut 0 bases from V and 6 bases from J, with 15 bases between. As DNA, the CDR3 is TGTGCCAGCAGCTTGGAGGGCCGGGGAAATCCTGAAGCTTTCTTT. Translated, it gives CASSLEGRGNPEAFF.

This clonotype was observed a few times. This chain links TRBV12-3 or TRBV12-4 with TRBJ2-1; 10 bases map to TRBD2. With V trimmed by 0 bases and J by 4 bases, 0 bases remained unmatched. There are 15 residues in the CDR3. The CDR3: CASSLALAGYNEQFF. DNA for the CDR3: TGTGCCAGCAGTTTAGCACTAGCGGGGTACAATGAGCAGTTCTTC.

This clonotype was observed a few times. This sequence joins TRBV27 and TRBJ2-3, with D perhaps TRBD2 (5 bases). This CDR3 has 15 amino acids. The V and J ends lost 1 base and 4 bases respectively, with 12 bases between them. Germline CDR1 is MNHEY and CDR2 is SMNVEV (reference sequence). CDR3 sequence reads: CASSLFEGESDTQYF. The CDR3 nucleotides are TGTGCCAGCAGTTTATTTGAGGGAGAATCAGATACGCAGTATTTT.

A few counts support this clonotype. The chain couples TRBV7-9 to TRBJ2-2; 10 bases line up with TRBD2. Trimming removed 8 bases from V and 4 bases from J; junction bases left unmatched: 10. This CDR3 has 16 amino acids. Looked up from germline, CDR1 is SEHNR and CDR2 is FQNEAQ (reference sequence). In DNA form, the CDR3 reads TGTGCCAGCTCCCCGAGCGGGGGGGTCGGCACCGGGGAGCTGTTTTTT. Protein product: CASSPSGGVGTGELFF.

In this sample, this clonotype turned up a few times. The V gene is TRBV7-9, the J gene TRBJ2-3, with TRBD2 identical over 13 bases. Germline loops: CDR1 SEHNR, CDR2 FQNEAQ (reference sequence). This CDR3 spans 17 amino acids. With V trimmed by 4 bases and J by 2 bases, 6 bases remained unmatched. The CDR3 DNA follows: TGTGCCAGCAGCTCGACTAGCGGGGGGACCTCCACAGATACGCAGTATTTT. It yields the protein CASSSTSGGTSTDTQYF.

This clonotype was observed a handful of times. In nucleotides, the CDR3 is TGTGCCAGCAGCATAGATGGATACGAGCAGTACGTC. It codes for CASSIDGYEQYV. V is TRBV7-9 and J is TRBJ2-7; D is unclear. The germline gives CDR1 SEHNR, CDR2 FQNEAQ (reference sequence). V gave up 5 bases and J gave up 4 bases, with 9 bases separating them. This CDR3 has 12 amino acids.

V and J are TRBV27 and TRBJ2-2, with D tentatively TRBD1 or TRBD2 (6 bases each). The germline gives CDR1 MNHEY, CDR2 SMNVEV (reference sequence). The length of the CDR3 is 18 residues. Trimming shortened V by 0 bases and J by 5 bases, and 19 bases separated the two germline ends. This CDR3 reads CASSLSWGAGAQTGELFF. CDR3 nucleotides: TGTGCCAGCAGTTTATCGTGGGGGGCAGGGGCGCAGACCGGGGAGCTGTTTTTT.

This clonotype was observed a handful of times. V is TRBV7-2 and J is TRBJ2-1, with 9 bases matching TRBD1. Germline V gives CDR1 SGHTA, CDR2 FQGNSA. Trimming took 2 bases from V and 9 from J; bases not matched to a gene: 20. This CDR3 comprises 19 residues. The CDR3: CASSLIHLAGQGPSGEQFF. CDR3 DNA: TGTGCCAGCAGCTTAATTCACCTCGCGGGACAGGGTCCTTCAGGTGAGCAGTTCTTC.

CDR3 sequence reads: CASIQSLGGRSGYTF. Written as DNA, the CDR3 is TGTGCCAGTATTCAGAGTCTCGGCGGTCGGAGCGGCTACACCTTC. The rearrangement links TRBV19 to TRBJ1-2; D remains ambiguous. V gave up 7 bases and J gave up 8 bases, with 23 bases separating them. CDR1 and CDR2 (germline): LNHDA, SQIVND (reference sequence). This CDR3 spans 15 amino acids.

The chain combines TRBV29-1 with TRBJ1-3; a weak D match, TRBD1 (5 bases). V was clipped by 5 bases and J by 0 bases, with 11 bases between them. The CDR3 is 14 residues long. Germline loops: CDR1 SQVTM, CDR2 ANQGSEA. CDR3 sequence reads: CSVLGESSGNTIYF. The DNA of the CDR3 is TGCAGCGTTCTGGGGGAGAGCTCTGGAAACACCATATATTTT.

This sequence joins TRBV14 and TRBJ2-4, with D perhaps TRBD1 (5 bases). Germline V gives CDR1 SGHDN, CDR2 FVKESK. V was pared by 0 bases and J by 3 bases, with 12 bases between. The CDR3 contains 16 residues. The CDR3 region is CASSQDRTQDKNIQYF. The DNA of the CDR3 is TGTGCCAGCAGCCAAGATCGGACACAGGACAAAAACATTCAGTACTTC.